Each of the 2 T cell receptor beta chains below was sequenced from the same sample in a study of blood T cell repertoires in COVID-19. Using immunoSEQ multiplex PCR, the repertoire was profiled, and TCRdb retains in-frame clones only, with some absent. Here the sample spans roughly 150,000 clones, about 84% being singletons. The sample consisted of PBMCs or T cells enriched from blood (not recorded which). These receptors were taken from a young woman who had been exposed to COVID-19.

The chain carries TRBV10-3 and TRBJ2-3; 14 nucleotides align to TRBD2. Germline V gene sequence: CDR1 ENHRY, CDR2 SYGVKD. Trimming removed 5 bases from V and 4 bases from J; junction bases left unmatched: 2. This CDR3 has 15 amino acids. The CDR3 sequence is CAISRLAGGPDTQYF. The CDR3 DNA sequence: TGTGCCATCAGTCGACTAGCGGGAGGGCCAGATACGCAGTATTTT.

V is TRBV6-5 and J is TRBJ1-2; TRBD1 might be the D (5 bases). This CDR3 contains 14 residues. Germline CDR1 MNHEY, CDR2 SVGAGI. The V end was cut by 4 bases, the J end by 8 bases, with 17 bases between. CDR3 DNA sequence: TGTGCCAGCAGTTTCCGTCAGGGCGGCTACGGCTACACCTTC. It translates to CASSFRQGGYGYTF.